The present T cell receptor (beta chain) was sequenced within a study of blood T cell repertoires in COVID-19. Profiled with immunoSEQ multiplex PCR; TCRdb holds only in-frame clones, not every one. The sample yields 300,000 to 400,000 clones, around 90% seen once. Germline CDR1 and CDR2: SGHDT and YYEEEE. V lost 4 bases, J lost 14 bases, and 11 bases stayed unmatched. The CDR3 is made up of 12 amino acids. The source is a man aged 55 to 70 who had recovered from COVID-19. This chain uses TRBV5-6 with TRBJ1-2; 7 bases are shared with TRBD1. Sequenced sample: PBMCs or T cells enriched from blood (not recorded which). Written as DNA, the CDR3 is TGTGCCAGCAGCCCCTTAACAGGGGCCGGAACCTTC. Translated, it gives CASSPLTGAGTF.